One and the same sample provided the 25 T cell receptor beta chains below, sequenced in a study of shared clonotypes between healthy human individuals. Assay used: immunoSEQ multiplex PCR; TCRdb lists only in-frame clones, some missing. The data hold roughly 660,000 clones, with less than 95% observed a single time. The sample consisted of memory CD8+ T cells from PBMCs. This sample's subset: CD45RO+ cells pooled with CCR7-negative TemRA cells. These receptors came from a man in his late teens or twenties in good health. Some clones in this sample may be carry-over from other donors' samples.

The genes are TRBV28 and TRBJ2-1; D not certain. The CDR3 loop spans 13 amino acids. Germline V lookup: CDR1 MDHEN, CDR2 SYDVKM. Trimming took 2 bases from V and 5 from J, leaving 7 bases between them. The CDR3 DNA follows: TGTGCCAGCAGTTTAAGTGAGAACAATGAGCAGTTCTTC. Protein sequence: CASSLSENNEQFF.

This clone showed up just once. This chain joins TRBV27 and TRBJ2-2; 10 bases agree with TRBD1. Losses at the gene ends were 8 bases for V and 5 bases for J; bases not matched to a gene: 5. The CDR3 sequence is 14 residues long. Germline CDR1 MNHEY, CDR2 SMNVEV (reference sequence). This CDR3 reads CASAWTGGTGELFF. CDR3 coding DNA: TGTGCCAGCGCTTGGACAGGGGGTACCGGGGAGCTGTTTTTT.

The J gene is TRBJ1-6, the V gene TRBV7-9, with unresolved D. The CDR3 extends over 15 amino acids. Germline V gives CDR1 SEHNR, CDR2 FQNEAQ (reference sequence). Trimming left V 5 bases short and J 3 bases short, with 11 bases between. In DNA, the CDR3 is TGTGCCAGCAGCGGCAGCCCAGACTATAATTCACCCCTCCACTTT. This encodes CASSGSPDYNSPLHF.

In this sample, this clone turned up a few times. The CDR3 DNA follows: TGTGCTAGTGGTTTGTCACCGGGACCGAACACTGAAGCTTTCTTT. It codes for CASGLSPGPNTEAFF. This chain connects TRBV12-5 to TRBJ1-1; possibly TRBD1 for D (5 bases). V was trimmed by 2 bases and J by 1 base, leaving 11 bases between them. CDR1 and CDR2 (germline): LGHNT, FRNRAP. This CDR3 contains 15 residues.

This CDR3 reads CASSIRGVFTDTQYF. In DNA, the CDR3 is TGTGCCAGTAGTATCCGGGGCGTTTTCACAGATACGCAGTATTTT. V usage is TRBV19 and J usage is TRBJ2-3; D is tentatively TRBD1 or TRBD2 (5 bases each). Germline V lookup: CDR1 LNHDA, CDR2 SQIVND (reference sequence). V gave up 3 bases and J gave up 2 bases, with 12 bases separating them. The CDR3 runs to 15 residues.

This clone appeared once. The rearrangement uses TRBV10-3 and TRBJ2-7; D is perhaps TRBD2 (5 bases). The V and J ends lost 3 bases and 5 bases respectively, with 8 bases between them. The germline gives CDR1 ENHRY, CDR2 SYGVKD. The CDR3 loop spans 12 amino acids. Written as DNA, the CDR3 is TGTGCCATCAGTGACACTAGGCACGAGCAGTACTTC. It yields the protein CAISDTRHEQYF.

This sequence joins TRBV7-9 and TRBJ2-5, with D maybe TRBD2 (6 bases). V gave up 6 bases and J gave up 5 bases, with 16 bases separating them. The CDR3 has 14 residues. The germline V gene encodes CDR1 SEHNR and CDR2 FQNEAQ (reference sequence). CDR3 nucleotides: TGTGCCAGCAGACGACCGGGGGTGGGGGAGACCCAGTACTTC. Its translation is CASRRPGVGETQYF.

The chain couples TRBV7-9 to TRBJ2-5, with 7 bases that match TRBD1. The CDR3 loop spans 14 amino acids. V dropped 5 bases and J dropped 5; count of bases not matched to a gene: 8. Looked up from germline, CDR1 is SEHNR and CDR2 is FQNEAQ (reference sequence). The CDR3 here is CASSPGTAWETQYF. The CDR3 DNA follows: TGTGCCAGCAGCCCAGGGACAGCTTGGGAGACCCAGTACTTC.

The chain uses TRBV15 and TRBJ2-2; no clear D. Germline CDR1 is LNHNV and CDR2 is YYDKDF (reference sequence). The V and J ends lost 3 bases and 2 bases respectively, with 7 bases between them. CDR3 length: 14 amino acids. The CDR3, as DNA: TGTGCCACCAGCAGGCGACCTAACACCGGGGAGCTGTTTTTT. Its protein is CATSRRPNTGELFF. Supplemented by reference TRBV15 and TRBJ2-2, the full variable domain reads DAMVIQNPRYQVTQFGKPVTLSCSQTLNHNVMYWYQQKSSQAPKLLFHYYDKDFNNEADTPDNFQSRRPNTSFCFLDIRSPGLGDTAMYLCATSRRPNTGELFFGEGSRLTVL.

The chain couples TRBV11-2 to TRBJ2-1; D is unresolved. The CDR3 has 15 amino acids. V lost 3 bases and J lost 8, with 17 bases in between. The germline V gene has CDR1 SGHAT and CDR2 FQNNGV. The CDR3 spells CASSFLAARGHEQFF. For the CDR3, the DNA is TGTGCCAGCAGCTTCTTGGCGGCACGAGGACATGAGCAGTTCTTC.

The chain recombines TRBV6-1 with TRBJ1-1; 8 bases align to TRBD1. The CDR3 has 14 residues. V gave up 4 bases and J gave up 7 bases; unmatched junction bases: 8. Per the germline V gene, CDR1 is MNHNS and CDR2 is SASEGT. The CDR3 sequence is CASSVYGQGLEAFF. DNA for the CDR3: TGTGCCAGCAGTGTTTACGGACAGGGACTTGAAGCTTTCTTT.

The chain combines TRBV4-2 with TRBJ2-5; TRBD1 agrees at 8 bases. The CDR3 covers 17 residues. Germline values: CDR1 LGHNA, CDR2 YNFKEQ. With 4 bases clipped from V and 0 bases from J, the junction kept 10 bases outside the gene matches. This CDR3 is CASSRHKGQAYQETQYF. In nucleotides, the CDR3 is TGTGCCAGCAGCCGCCACAAGGGACAGGCCTACCAAGAGACCCAGTACTTC.

The chain uses TRBV14 and TRBJ1-1, with TRBD1 as a possible D gene (6 bases). This CDR3 region has 16 residues. The germline gives CDR1 SGHDN, CDR2 FVKESK. V dropped 1 base and J dropped 1 base, with 13 bases sitting between them. The CDR3 coding sequence is TGTGCCAGCAGCCAAGTTTGGGGGGGGGCGAACACTGAAGCTTTCTTT. Amino acid sequence: CASSQVWGGANTEAFF.

The chain is built from TRBV11-2 and TRBJ2-7; D possibly corresponds to TRBD1 (5 bases). Germline V gene data show CDR1 as SGHAT and CDR2 as FQNNGV. The V end lost 1 base, the J end lost 2 bases, and 6 bases lay between the germline ends. There are 13 residues in the CDR3. The CDR3 region is CASSLARAYEQYF. The CDR3 nucleotides are TGTGCCAGCAGCTTAGCCAGGGCCTACGAGCAGTACTTC.

This chain uses TRBV27 with TRBJ1-1; D gene unclear. V lost 4 bases and J lost 1, with 10 bases in between. CDR3 length: 14 residues. Germline CDR1 MNHEY, CDR2 SMNVEV (reference sequence). CDR3 bases: TGTGCCAGCAGTTGGGGAGAGTCGAACACTGAAGCTTTCTTT. Protein: CASSWGESNTEAFF.

This chain joins TRBV7-9 and TRBJ1-2; D is perhaps TRBD1 (5 bases). The length of the CDR3 is 18 residues. V was cut by 2 bases and J by 2 bases, with 21 bases left in between. CDR1 and CDR2 from the germline V gene are SEHNR and FQNEAQ (reference sequence). CDR3 nucleotide sequence: TGTGCCAGCAGCTTAACGGGGCCGACGTCCGACCCGAACTATGGCTACACCTTC. Amino acid sequence: CASSLTGPTSDPNYGYTF.

The chain is built from TRBV6-5 and TRBJ2-2, with 12 positions matching TRBD1. This CDR3 spans 15 amino acids. Trimming removed 6 bases from V and 4 bases from J; junction bases left unmatched: 3. Germline V lookup: CDR1 MNHEY, CDR2 SVGAGI. The CDR3: CASRRDRGRTGELFF. In DNA form, the CDR3 reads TGTGCCAGCAGAAGGGACAGGGGGCGCACCGGGGAGCTGTTTTTT.

The rearrangement uses TRBV6-5 and TRBJ1-2, with D tentatively TRBD1 (6 bases). The V end was cut by 6 bases, the J end by 4 bases, with 15 bases between. CDR1 and CDR2 from the germline V gene are MNHEY and SVGAGI. The CDR3 totals 14 residues. Written as DNA, the CDR3 is TGTGCCAGCAGGACGGACAGTCTTCTCTATGGCTACACCTTC. Amino acids: CASRTDSLLYGYTF.

The rearrangement links TRBV5-1 to TRBJ2-1; the match to TRBD2 covers 11 bases. Germline V gene sequence: CDR1 SGHRS, CDR2 YFSETQ. V lost 0 bases and J lost 5; bases outside the gene matches: 1. CDR3 length equals 15 residues. The CDR3 sequence is CASSLETSGNNEQFF. CDR3 bases: TGCGCCAGCAGCTTGGAGACTAGCGGGAACAATGAGCAGTTCTTC.

The chain joins TRBV11-2 to TRBJ2-7; maybe TRBD2 (5 bases). The CDR3 extends over 13 amino acids. Germline values: CDR1 SGHAT, CDR2 FQNNGV. Trimming shortened V by 8 bases and J by 1 base, and 12 bases separated the two germline ends. As DNA, the CDR3 is TGTGCCAGCCGGTTACGGGGTTCCTACGAGCAGTACTTC. Protein product: CASRLRGSYEQYF.

This clone was observed a single time. This chain joins TRBV2 and TRBJ1-2, with 8 nucleotides matching TRBD1. The CDR3 is 20 amino acids. CDR1 and CDR2 (germline): SNHLY, FYNNEI. V dropped 7 bases and J dropped 7; count of bases not matched to a gene: 29. CDR3 protein: CASIGQYGSRGQERPSGYTF. In nucleotides, the CDR3 is TGTGCCAGCATCGGCCAGTATGGGTCCAGGGGGCAAGAGCGACCGAGTGGCTACACCTTC.

The chain uses TRBV7-9 and TRBJ1-1; D unclear. The CDR3 consists of 14 residues. V lost 6 bases and J 4 bases, leaving 15 bases between the germline ends. Germline lookup yields CDR1 SEHNR and CDR2 FQNEAQ (reference sequence). CDR3 in DNA: TGTGCCAGCAGTCAACCCACCGGACCCACTGAAGCTTTCTTT. Amino acid sequence: CASSQPTGPTEAFF.

This chain joins TRBV5-6 and TRBJ2-1; no reliable D call. Trimming stripped 6 bases from V and 0 bases from J, with 10 bases between. Germline CDR1 reads SGHDT; CDR2 reads YYEEEE. The CDR3 is made up of 14 amino acids. The CDR3 protein is CASTLSTSYNEQFF. The CDR3 DNA sequence: TGTGCCAGCACCCTTTCAACCTCCTACAATGAGCAGTTCTTC.

V gene TRBV28 combines with J gene TRBJ1-5; 7 bases agree with TRBD1. With V trimmed by 3 bases and J by 1 base, 18 bases remained unmatched. In germline, CDR1 is MDHEN, CDR2 SYDVKM. This CDR3 has 20 amino acids. The CDR3 loop reads CASSFVLRTGLGGSNQPQHF. In DNA, the CDR3 is TGTGCCAGCAGTTTCGTTCTAAGGACAGGCCTGGGGGGGAGCAATCAGCCCCAGCATTTT.

The chain links TRBV7-8 to TRBJ2-7; D gene unclear. V was cut by 1 base and J by 7 bases, with 11 bases left in between. CDR3 size: 13 residues. CDR1 SGHVS and CDR2 FQNEAQ come from the germline V gene. The CDR3 bases are TGTGCCAGCAGCTTAGGTATGTCAGCGGAGCAGTACTTC. Translating gives CASSLGMSAEQYF.